The 17 T cell receptor beta chains reported below all come from one sample, sequenced in a study of blood T cell repertoires in COVID-19. Libraries were prepared by immunoSEQ multiplex PCR; TCRdb keeps only in-frame clonotypes and omits some of them. This table holds around 130,000 clones, almost 85% found once. The material sequenced was peripheral blood. Receptor source: a woman aged 25 to 39 who had recovered from COVID-19.

The chain employs TRBV24-1 and TRBJ2-3; 9 nucleotides line up with TRBD2. Germline values: CDR1 KGHDR, CDR2 SFDVKD. This CDR3 contains 16 residues. Unmatched junction bases numbered 9, after V lost 5 bases and J lost 4 bases. CDR3 nucleotides: TGTGCCACCAGTGTCCTTCATGGCGGGAGGGCAGATACGCAGTATTTT. This encodes CATSVLHGGRADTQYF.

The gene calls are TRBV6-5 and TRBJ1-1; D perhaps matches TRBD1 (5 bases). CDR1 is MNHEY and CDR2 is SVGAGI in the germline V gene. CDR3 size: 13 residues. Trimming removed 5 bases at V and 1 base at J, with 8 bases between. The CDR3 region is CASSSDRNTEAFF. The CDR3 DNA is TGTGCCAGCAGTAGTGACAGGAACACTGAAGCTTTCTTT.

The chain couples TRBV20-1 to TRBJ2-2; D is perhaps TRBD1 (7 bases). Trimming took 3 bases from V and 7 from J, leaving 18 bases between them. The germline gives CDR1 DFQATT, CDR2 SNEGSKA (reference sequence). The CDR3 contains 15 residues. The CDR3 DNA sequence: TGCAGTGCTAGTCCCAGGGGGGACACTAACGGGGAGCTGTTTTTT. Amino acids: CSASPRGDTNGELFF.

This clone has only one observation. The genes are TRBV5-1 and TRBJ2-5; TRBD2 aligns across 9 bases. V lost 1 base, J lost 3 bases, and 7 bases stayed unmatched. The CDR3 contains 16 residues. CDR1 and CDR2 from the germline V gene are SGHRS and YFSETQ. The CDR3 sequence is CASSLTAGGPKETQYF. The CDR3 DNA is TGCGCCAGCAGCTTGACGGCGGGGGGGCCGAAAGAGACCCAGTACTTC.

The rearrangement joins TRBV28 to TRBJ1-4; 7 bases agree with TRBD1. V trimming: 4 bases; J trimming: 4 bases; junction bases outside the gene matches: 6. CDR3 length equals 15 residues. CDR1 and CDR2 from the germline V gene are MDHEN and SYDVKM. CDR3 sequence: CASSSDRRGNEKLFF. The DNA for the CDR3 is TGTGCCAGCAGTTCGGACAGGAGAGGTAATGAAAAACTGTTTTTT. The complete variable domain, with remaining parts taken from reference TRBV28 and TRBJ1-4, reads DVKVTQSSRYLVKRTGEKVFLECVQDMDHENMFWYRQDPGLGLRLIYFSYDVKMKEKGDIPEGYSVSREKKERFSLILESASTNQTSMYLCASSSDRRGNEKLFFGSGTQLSVL.

This chain joins TRBV11-2 and TRBJ1-2, with TRBD1 as a possible D gene (5 bases). The germline CDR1 and CDR2 sequences are SGHAT and FQNNGV. This CDR3 has 16 residues. The V and J ends lost 0 bases and 7 bases respectively, with 18 bases between them. The CDR3 DNA sequence: TGTGCCAGCAGCTTAGATACCAGGGTCTTAAATAGTGGCTACACCTTC. Translating gives CASSLDTRVLNSGYTF. The complete variable domain, with remaining parts taken from reference TRBV11-2 and TRBJ1-2, reads EAGVAQSPRYKIIEKRQSVAFWCNPISGHATLYWYQQILGQGPKLLIQFQNNGVVDDSQLPKDRFSAERLKGVDSTLKIQPAKLEDSAVYLCASSLDTRVLNSGYTFGSGTRLTVV.

V and J are TRBV19 and TRBJ1-4, with D possibly matching TRBD1 (6 bases). V was trimmed by 6 bases and J by 7 bases, leaving 21 bases between them. Germline CDR1 LNHDA, CDR2 SQIVND (reference sequence). This CDR3 region has 16 residues. CDR3 amino acids: CASRTTGFGIGEKLFF. The CDR3, as DNA: TGTGCCAGTAGAACTACAGGGTTCGGGATCGGTGAAAAACTGTTTTTT.

The V and J genes are TRBV11-2 and TRBJ2-7; perhaps TRBD2 as D (6 bases). The V gene's germline CDR1 is SGHAT and CDR2 FQNNGV. Trimming cost V 3 bases and J 2 bases, with 17 bases left between them. There are 16 residues in the CDR3. This CDR3 reads CASSLGPGGPTYEQYF. The CDR3 DNA is TGTGCCAGCAGCTTGGGGCCCGGGGGTCCCACCTACGAGCAGTACTTC.

In its sample, this clone was seen a few times. The CDR3 DNA is TGTGCCAGCAGTCCGGTCAGGACAACATACGAGCAGTACTTC. Its protein is CASSPVRTTYEQYF. The chain joins TRBV6-6 to TRBJ2-7, with D tentatively TRBD1 (5 bases). Germline lookup yields CDR1 MNHNY and CDR2 SVGAGI (reference sequence). Trimming cost V 5 bases and J 4 bases, with 15 bases left between them. The CDR3 is 14 amino acids.

The chain carries TRBV11-1 and TRBJ1-1, with 7 bases that match TRBD1. V gave up 7 bases and J gave up 1 base; unmatched junction bases: 6. Germline CDR1 reads SGHAT; CDR2 reads FQDESV (reference sequence). This CDR3 is 14 amino acids long. The CDR3 spells CASMRGQSNTEAFF. CDR3 sequence (DNA): TGTGCCAGCATGCGGGGACAGTCGAACACTGAAGCTTTCTTT.

This clone was seen a single time. The chain is built from TRBV28 and TRBJ1-5; D is unclear. Germline V gives CDR1 MDHEN, CDR2 SYDVKM. The ends were cut back, 6 bases at V and 0 bases at J, with 15 bases in the middle. The CDR3 consists of 16 residues. Here the CDR3 reads CASSPLLRYSNQPQHF. The CDR3 nucleotides read TGTGCCAGCAGCCCCCTACTTAGATATAGCAATCAGCCCCAGCATTTT. Variable domain in full (rest from reference TRBV28 and TRBJ1-5): DVKVTQSSRYLVKRTGEKVFLECVQDMDHENMFWYRQDPGLGLRLIYFSYDVKMKEKGDIPEGYSVSREKKERFSLILESASTNQTSMYLCASSPLLRYSNQPQHFGDGTRLSIL.

V is TRBV5-6 and J is TRBJ1-1; D is unclear. Germline V gene data show CDR1 as SGHDT and CDR2 as YYEEEE. Trimming cost V 2 bases and J 0 bases, with 8 bases left between them. The CDR3 extends over 14 amino acids. In DNA form, the CDR3 reads TGTGCCAGCAGCTTTGGCTTCATGAACACTGAAGCTTTCTTT. It yields the protein CASSFGFMNTEAFF.

This chain links TRBV19 with TRBJ2-5, with a weak D call TRBD1 (6 bases). The CDR3 covers 13 residues. From germline, CDR1 is LNHDA and CDR2 SQIVND (reference sequence). The ends were cut back, 5 bases at V and 3 bases at J, with 10 bases in the middle. Here the CDR3 DNA reads TGTGCCAGTAGTCTGGACAGAGAAGAGACCCAGTACTTC. Protein sequence: CASSLDREETQYF.

The chain is built from TRBV29-1 and TRBJ2-1, with 11 bases fitting TRBD1. V lost 0 bases and J lost 7; bases outside the gene matches: 5. Germline V gene sequence: CDR1 SQVTM, CDR2 ANQGSEA. The CDR3 loop spans 15 amino acids. The CDR3 protein is CSVEDYRDRGNEQFF. In DNA form, the CDR3 reads TGCAGCGTTGAAGATTACCGGGACAGGGGGAATGAGCAGTTCTTC.

The rearrangement uses TRBV27 and TRBJ2-7; tentative D call: TRBD1 (5 bases). The CDR3 is 11 amino acids. The V gene lost 2 bases and the J gene lost 6 bases, with 5 bases spanning the gap. The germline V gene encodes CDR1 MNHEY and CDR2 SMNVEV (reference sequence). The CDR3 DNA reads as TGTGCCAGCAGTTTAGGGGCCGAGCAGTACTTC. Its translation: CASSLGAEQYF.

The genes are TRBV30 and TRBJ1-1, with 8 bases identical to TRBD1. After removal of 0 bases from V and 3 bases from J, the junction contained 0 bases not matched to a gene. The germline V gene has CDR1 GTSNPN and CDR2 SVGIG (reference sequence). The CDR3 extends over 13 amino acids. CDR3 amino acids: CAWSVQGDTEAFF. The CDR3 DNA reads as TGTGCCTGGAGTGTACAGGGGGACACTGAAGCTTTCTTT.

This sequence joins TRBV4-1 and TRBJ1-1; D ambiguous. This CDR3 region has 16 residues. Germline CDR1 is MGHRA and CDR2 is YSYEKL. Trimming stripped 4 bases from V and 1 base from J, with 16 bases between. The CDR3 is CASSLRLGLANTEAFF. CDR3 bases: TGCGCCAGCAGCCTTAGATTAGGACTGGCGAACACTGAAGCTTTCTTT.